The 22 T cell receptor beta chains below were found in one sample sequenced in a study of shared clonotypes between healthy human individuals. Clones were read by immunoSEQ multiplex PCR, and TCRdb kept only the in-frame ones, dropping some. Of nearly 600,000 clones in the sample, roughly 95% are singletons; the top ten hold about 0.11%. The naive CD8 subset, CD45RO-negative cells positively selected for CCR7, excluded terminally differentiated effector memory CD45RA+ cells. Sequencing was carried out using naive CD8+ T cells sorted from blood. The receptors originated from a woman in her thirties in good health.

This clone was seen only once. The chain joins TRBV23-1 to TRBJ2-5; 10 bases map to TRBD1. TRBV23-1 is placed among ORFs of uncertain function. This CDR3 comprises 17 residues. J was trimmed by 3 bases and V by 0 bases; bases with no gene match: 7. For the CDR3, the DNA is TGCGCCAGCAGTCAATCGGAGGGACAGGGGAGAGAAGAGACCCAGTACTTC. Translation gives CASSQSEGQGREETQYF.

The chain links TRBV28 to TRBJ2-7; maybe TRBD2 (5 bases). The CDR3 has 15 amino acids. Looked up from germline, CDR1 is MDHEN and CDR2 is SYDVKM. Trimming shortened V by 2 bases and J by 5 bases, and 16 bases separated the two germline ends. DNA of the CDR3: TGTGCCAGCAGTTTAGGTCGGGTAGCGTCGAACGAGCAGTACTTC. Protein product: CASSLGRVASNEQYF.

The rearrangement uses TRBV14 and TRBJ1-4; no reliable D call. V lost 2 bases and J lost 5, with 12 bases in between. CDR3 length equals 15 residues. Germline values: CDR1 SGHDN, CDR2 FVKESK. CDR3 DNA: TGTGCCAGCAGCCAATCCAGAGGGAGGAATGAAAAACTGTTTTTT. This encodes CASSQSRGRNEKLFF.

The chain employs TRBV5-1 and TRBJ2-7; TRBD1 aligns across 7 bases. Germline CDR1 reads SGHRS; CDR2 reads YFSETQ. V was pared by 0 bases and J by 0 bases, with 9 bases of the junction left unmatched. There are 17 residues in the CDR3. In DNA, the CDR3 is TGCGCCAGCAGCTTGGCCCGACAGGGAAAAAGCTCCTACGAGCAGTACTTC. This codes for CASSLARQGKSSYEQYF.

The chain carries TRBV5-5 and TRBJ2-7; tentatively, D is TRBD1 (7 bases). V lost 4 bases to trimming and J lost 5 bases, with 16 bases between them. The CDR3 spans 14 residues. Germline loops: CDR1 SGHKS, CDR2 YYEKEE (reference sequence). CDR3 sequence reads: CASSAGRGDNEQYF. The CDR3, as DNA: TGTGCCAGCAGCGCGGGCAGGGGGGACAACGAGCAGTACTTC.

CDR3 loop: CARTGGPPAYEQYF. Written as DNA, the CDR3 is TGTGCCAGGACAGGGGGGCCCCCGGCCTACGAGCAGTACTTC. The chain has TRBV7-2 and TRBJ2-7, with 9 nucleotides matching TRBD1. V shed 9 bases, J shed 2 bases, and the junction held 8 bases outside the gene matches. The germline V gene has CDR1 SGHTA and CDR2 FQGNSA. The length of the CDR3 is 14 residues.

The rearrangement uses TRBV28 and TRBJ1-6; D may be TRBD1 (6 bases). The CDR3 loop spans 16 amino acids. Trimming took 5 bases from V and 7 from J, leaving 18 bases between them. The V gene's germline CDR1 is MDHEN and CDR2 SYDVKM. This chain's CDR3 is CASSRTGTLKNSPLHF. CDR3 sequence (DNA): TGTGCCAGCAGTCGGACCGGGACACTTAAAAATTCACCCCTCCACTTT.

The rearrangement uses TRBV7-9 and TRBJ1-1; TRBD1 might be the D (6 bases). The CDR3 contains 14 residues. Germline V gives CDR1 SEHNR, CDR2 FQNEAQ (reference sequence). V gave up 5 bases and J gave up 2 bases, with 12 bases separating them. The CDR3 DNA is TGTGCCAGCAGCCAGACAGGACCCAACACTGAAGCTTTCTTT. Its translation is CASSQTGPNTEAFF. The full variable domain, in which reference TRBV7-9 and TRBJ1-1 provide the parts outside the CDR3, is DTGVSQNPRHKITKRGQNVTFRCDPISEHNRLYWYRQTLGQGPEFLTYFQNEAQLEKSRLLSDRFSAERPKGSFSTLEIQRTEQGDSAMYLCASSQTGPNTEAFFGQGTRLTVV.

The V call is TRBV4-2, the J call TRBJ2-1; 8 bases fit TRBD2. Germline trimming cut 0 bases from V and 5 bases from J; bases unmatched to any gene: 3. CDR1 and CDR2 from the germline V gene are LGHNA and YNFKEQ. This CDR3 contains 15 residues. CDR3 DNA: TGTGCCAGCAGCCAAGAAAGCGGGAGTAACAATGAGCAGTTCTTC. It encodes CASSQESGSNNEQFF.

The chain is built from TRBV13 and TRBJ2-7; D is unresolved. The V gene lost 0 bases and the J gene lost 1 base, with 7 bases spanning the gap. CDR3 length equals 14 residues. CDR1 is PRHDT, CDR2 FYEKMQ, per germline (reference sequence). The CDR3 sequence is CASSLGTNSYEQYF. CDR3 DNA: TGTGCCAGCAGCTTAGGGACAAATTCCTACGAGCAGTACTTC.

This clone was recorded only once. V gene TRBV27 combines with J gene TRBJ2-5; 9 bases map to TRBD2. With 2 bases clipped from V and 6 bases from J, the junction kept 10 bases outside the gene matches. Germline values: CDR1 MNHEY, CDR2 SMNVEV (reference sequence). This CDR3 has 16 residues. CDR3 DNA: TGTGCCAGCAGTTTAACGCTAGCGGGGTCCGTGAAGACCCAGTACTTC. Its protein is CASSLTLAGSVKTQYF.

This chain joins TRBV25-1 and TRBJ2-2, with D possibly matching TRBD2 (5 bases). The CDR3 sequence is 14 residues long. V was shortened by 4 bases and J by 6 bases, with 12 bases between the two germline ends. CDR1 is MGHDK and CDR2 is SYGVNS in the germline V gene. CDR3 DNA: TGTGCCAGCAGTGGGCCTGAGGGCCCCGGGGAGCTGTTTTTT. This codes for CASSGPEGPGELFF.

The J gene is TRBJ2-1, the V gene TRBV18; 7 bases are a match to TRBD2. The germline V gene has CDR1 KGHSH and CDR2 LQKENI. The J segment lost 8 bases and the V segment lost 0 bases, leaving 10 bases of the junction unmatched. The CDR3 extends over 16 amino acids. CDR3: CASSPPSSGAVHEQFF. The CDR3 bases are TGTGCCAGCTCACCACCGAGCAGCGGGGCCGTCCATGAGCAGTTCTTC. The whole variable domain, remainder taken from reference TRBV18 and TRBJ2-1, is NAGVMQNPRHLVRRRGQEARLRCSPMKGHSHVYWYRQLPEEGLKFMVYLQKENIIDESGMPKERFSAEFPKEGPSILRIQQVVRGDSAAYFCASSPPSSGAVHEQFFGPGTRLTVL.

The chain employs TRBV2 and TRBJ2-7; 7 bases are a match to TRBD1. Germline V gives CDR1 SNHLY, CDR2 FYNNEI. V trimming: 10 bases; J trimming: 5 bases; junction bases outside the gene matches: 20. This CDR3 spans 16 amino acids. CDR3 DNA sequence: TGTGCCACCAAACAGGCCACAGGGGCCCTCGGCCACGAGCAGTACTTC. This gives the protein CATKQATGALGHEQYF.

A word on this clone: Other DNA sequences within the sample encode an identical CDR3. The V gene is TRBV28, the J gene TRBJ2-7; no clear D. This CDR3 contains 13 residues. V gave up 1 base and J gave up 2 bases, with 6 bases separating them. Germline CDR1 MDHEN, CDR2 SYDVKM. The CDR3 spells CASSLSRTYEQYF. The CDR3 DNA sequence: TGTGCCAGCAGTTTATCCCGGACCTACGAGCAGTACTTC.

The chain employs TRBV27 and TRBJ2-3, with unresolved D. V was clipped by 1 base and J by 6 bases, with 5 bases between them. The CDR3 totals 12 residues. Germline V gene sequence: CDR1 MNHEY, CDR2 SMNVEV (reference sequence). The CDR3 DNA sequence: TGTGCCAGCAGTTTATTTGGGGATACGCAGTATTTT. Amino acid sequence: CASSLFGDTQYF.

The CDR3, as DNA: TGTGCCAGCAGTGAAGCAGGCAATGAGCAGTTCTTC. This gives the protein CASSEAGNEQFF. The chain has TRBV2 and TRBJ2-1; D uncertain. This CDR3 spans 12 amino acids. Trimming cost V 0 bases and J 6 bases, with 3 bases left between them. Germline loops: CDR1 SNHLY, CDR2 FYNNEI.

The rearrangement joins TRBV4-1 to TRBJ2-1, with 11 positions matching TRBD1. The CDR3 has 22 amino acids. Germline-derived CDR1 and CDR2 are MGHRA and YSYEKL. V gave up 3 bases and J gave up 0 bases; unmatched junction bases: 19. Here the CDR3 DNA reads TGCGCCAGCAGCCATCCCCGCCCGCTAGGACAGGGGGCTCGGAGCTCCTACAATGAGCAGTTCTTC. Its translation is CASSHPRPLGQGARSSYNEQFF.

The rearrangement joins TRBV18 to TRBJ1-2, with 10 bases fitting TRBD1. The V segment lost 0 bases and the J segment 3 bases; nucleotides outside the gene matches: 7. Germline V CDR1 and CDR2: KGHSH, LQKENI. This CDR3 spans 17 amino acids. The CDR3 region has the DNA TGTGCCAGCTCACCACCGACAGGGGGCTACGGCGACTATGGCTACACCTTC. It yields the protein CASSPPTGGYGDYGYTF.

This rearrangement joins TRBV28 to TRBJ2-2; TRBD2 aligns across 14 bases. Germline V lookup: CDR1 MDHEN, CDR2 SYDVKM. The V gene end was trimmed by 2 bases and the J gene end by 4 bases; junction bases not matched to a gene: 6. The CDR3 extends over 18 amino acids. In nucleotides, the CDR3 is TGTGCCAGCAGTTTAGGACTAGCGGGAGGCAGAGGCACCGGGGAGCTGTTTTTT. Encoded protein: CASSLGLAGGRGTGELFF.

A note on this clone: Different DNA sequences within this sample yield the same CDR3. This sequence joins TRBV27 and TRBJ2-7; D is unresolved. CDR1 is MNHEY and CDR2 is SMNVEV in the germline V gene (reference sequence). The CDR3 is made up of 13 amino acids. V was cut by 3 bases and J by 0 bases, with 6 bases left in between. The CDR3 is CASSFASSYEQYF. The CDR3 DNA reads as TGTGCCAGCAGTTTCGCAAGCTCCTACGAGCAGTACTTC.

This chain's CDR3 is CASSQDLAENIQYF. CDR3 sequence (DNA): TGTGCCAGCAGCCAAGACCTAGCGGAAAACATTCAGTACTTC. The gene calls are TRBV4-2 and TRBJ2-4; 7 nucleotides match TRBD2. CDR1 is LGHNA and CDR2 is YNFKEQ in the germline V gene. The trim removed 0 bases at V and 5 bases at J, leaving 1 base unmatched. There are 14 residues in the CDR3.